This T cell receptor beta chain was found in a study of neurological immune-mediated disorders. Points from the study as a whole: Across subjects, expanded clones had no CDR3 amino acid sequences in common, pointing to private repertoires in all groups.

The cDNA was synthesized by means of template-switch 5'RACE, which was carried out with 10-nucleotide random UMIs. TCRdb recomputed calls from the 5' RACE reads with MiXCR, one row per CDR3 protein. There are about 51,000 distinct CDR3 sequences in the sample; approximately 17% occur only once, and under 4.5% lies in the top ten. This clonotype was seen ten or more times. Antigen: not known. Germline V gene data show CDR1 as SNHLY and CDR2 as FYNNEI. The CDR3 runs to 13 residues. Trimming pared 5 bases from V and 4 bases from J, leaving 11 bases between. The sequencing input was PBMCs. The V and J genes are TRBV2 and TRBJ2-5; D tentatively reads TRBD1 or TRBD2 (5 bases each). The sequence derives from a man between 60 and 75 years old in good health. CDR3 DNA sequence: TGTGCCAGCAGTAAAGGGGAGCGAGAGACCCAGTACTTC. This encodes CASSKGERETQYF.